Following are 8 T cell receptor beta chains from one sample sequenced in a study of tumor and adjacent non-tumor tissue in lung cancer. Three rounds of nested PCR, following a modified ARM-PCR protocol, produced the TCRbeta library. TCRdb processed the multiplex PCR reads anew with MiXCR; each CDR3 protein has one entry. Of approximately 120,000 distinct CDR3 sequences listed, 75% were seen once; the top ten hold around a third. RNA was extracted from bulk tissue without any cell sorting. The sample comprised lung tumor tissue. These receptors were obtained from a woman aged 60 to 75 with non-small cell lung cancer.

With respect to this clonotype: The junction shows a germline mismatch at one end, possibly a read error. The DNA of the CDR3 is TGTGCCAGCAGCAAGGGGGACAGTTCCTACAATGAGCAGTCCTTC. Encoded protein: CASSKGDSSYNEQSF. The J gene is TRBJ2-1, the V gene TRBV6-2 or TRBV6-3; 7 nucleotides match TRBD1. The CDR3 spans 15 residues. The germline gives CDR1 MNHEY, CDR2 SVGEGT.

Many counts were recorded for this clonotype. The V and J genes are TRBV20-1 and TRBJ2-2, with 9 bases that match TRBD2. The CDR3 covers 17 residues. CDR1 and CDR2 (germline): DFQATT, SNEGSKA (reference sequence). V shed 0 bases, J shed 4 bases, and the junction held 9 bases outside the gene matches. The DNA of the CDR3 is TGCAGTGCTAGAGATAAGTCGGCTAGCGGGATCACCGGGGAGCTGTTTTTT. Translated: CSARDKSASGITGELFF.

This clonotype came up many times. V usage is TRBV10-3 and J usage is TRBJ2-7, with a weak D call TRBD1 (6 bases). Germline V lookup: CDR1 ENHRY, CDR2 SYGVKD. V was trimmed by 11 bases and J by 2 bases, leaving 13 bases between them. This CDR3 is built from 12 residues. The CDR3 region has the DNA TGTGCCTCAAAGGGGGTTGCCTACGAGCAGTACTTC. Translating it yields CASKGVAYEQYF.

Concerning this clonotype itself: Sequence at one end of the junction differs from germline and may be a read error. J is TRBJ2-3 and V is TRBV12-3 or TRBV12-4; TRBD1 matches 8 bases. This CDR3 is built from 13 residues. In nucleotides, the CDR3 is TGTGCCTGCAGGGCAGGGGGCACAGATACGCAATATTTT. Translated: CACRAGGTDTQYF.

Turning to this clonotype: One end of the junction does not line up with germline, which may come from a read error. The CDR3 region is CANSLDGQGTAPLHF. CDR3 coding DNA: TGTGCCAACAGCTTAGATGGACAGGGTACCGCACCCCTCCACTTT. The chain employs TRBV11-2 and TRBJ1-6; 8 bases are shared with TRBD1. The CDR3 has 15 residues. CDR1 and CDR2 from the germline V gene are SGHAT and FQNNGV.

As regards this clonotype: The junction departs from the called germline gene at one end, perhaps through a read error. The V gene is TRBV6-6, the J gene TRBJ2-7; 9 nucleotides agree with TRBD1. The CDR3 is made up of 15 amino acids. Germline CDR1 reads MNHNY; CDR2 reads SVGAGI (reference sequence). The DNA of the CDR3 is TGTGCCAGCCGCCGCCAGACAGGGGGAGACTACGAGCAGTACTTT. It specifies CASRRQTGGDYEQYF.

This clonotype has ten or more counts. The chain recombines TRBV6-5 with TRBJ1-2; unclear D gene. This CDR3 has 16 residues. The V gene lost 8 bases and the J gene lost 0 bases, with 19 bases spanning the gap. Germline assignment: CDR1 MNHEY and CDR2 SVGAGI. The CDR3 loop is CASVPTSRSANYGYTF. In nucleotides, the CDR3 is TGTGCCAGCGTTCCTACGTCACGTAGCGCTAACTATGGCTACACCTTC.

Ten or more counts support this clonotype. The CDR3 loop reads CASSTPGRSDYGYTF. CDR3 nucleotide sequence: TGTGCCAGCAGTACCCCGGGACGTTCGGACTATGGCTACACCTTC. The rearrangement joins TRBV28 to TRBJ1-2, with D possibly being TRBD1 (5 bases). The ends were cut back, 5 bases at V and 3 bases at J, with 16 bases in the middle. The CDR3 contains 15 residues. Germline CDR1 reads MDHEN; CDR2 reads SYDVKM.